The 30 T cell receptor beta chains below were found in one sample sequenced in a study of T cells expressing NK-cell markers. Reanalyzing the 5' RACE reads, TCRdb keeps one entry per CDR3 protein, without DNA. Listed are approximately 460,000 distinct CDR3 sequences; about 7.3% falls within the top ten. Material: blood T cells: a sorted CD56 or NKG2C T cell subset, CD4+ or CD8+ T cells, or bulk PBMC T cells (not recorded which). These receptors originate from a woman between 18 and 75 years old in good health.

The rearrangement uses TRBV11-2 and TRBJ2-2; the TCRdb D gene call, TRBD2, has no DNA to confirm it. Germline V gene data show CDR1 as SGHAT and CDR2 as FQNNGV. The length of the CDR3 is 14 residues. The CDR3 is CASSSIKGPGELFF.

The chain employs TRBV10-3 and TRBJ2-7; TCRdb designates TRBD1, a call that cannot be tested without DNA. Germline V CDR1 and CDR2: ENHRY, SYGVKD. CDR3 length: 13 residues. CDR3 residues: CAISPITTGQQYF.

The chain carries TRBV7-2 and TRBJ1-1; TCRdb's D gene call, TRBD1, goes unchecked for lack of DNA. CDR1 and CDR2 from the germline V gene are SGHTA and FQGNSA. The CDR3 sequence is 14 residues long. This CDR3 is CASSRTAVNTEAFF.

This chain uses TRBV20-1 with TRBJ2-7; the TCRdb D gene call, TRBD2, has no DNA to confirm it. The CDR3 runs 14 residues. Germline-derived CDR1 and CDR2 are DFQATT and SNEGSKA (reference sequence). CDR3 sequence reads: CSAPTGPYMREQYF.

J is TRBJ1-2 and V is TRBV7-2; TCRdb names TRBD1, which stays unverified in the absence of DNA. CDR1 SGHTA and CDR2 FQGNSA come from the germline V gene. The CDR3 is made up of 14 amino acids. The CDR3: CASSSRGSLDGYTF.

V usage is TRBV20-1 and J usage is TRBJ2-1; with no DNA, the TCRdb D assignment of TRBD2 cannot be verified. The CDR3 has 16 amino acids. CDR1 is DFQATT and CDR2 is SNEGSKA in the germline V gene (reference sequence). The CDR3: CSARISTSGRVGEQFF.

The chain has TRBV27 and TRBJ2-6; TCRdb indicates TRBD1, and absent DNA this call remains unverified. Looked up from germline, CDR1 is MNHEY and CDR2 is SMNVEV (reference sequence). CDR3 length: 18 residues. The CDR3: CASSLTRQGLSGANVLTF. Complete variable domain (other parts from reference TRBV27 and TRBJ2-6): EAQVTQNPRYLITVTGKKLTVTCSQNMNHEYMSWYRQDPGLGLRQIYYSMNVEVTDKGDVPEGYKVSRKEKRNFPLILESPSPNQTSLYFCASSLTRQGLSGANVLTFGAGSRLTVL.

The chain joins TRBV28 to TRBJ2-4. The germline gives CDR1 MDHEN, CDR2 SYDVKM. The CDR3 spans 14 residues. CDR3 region: CASSLILAKNIQYF.

The rearrangement uses TRBV4-3 and TRBJ2-3; the TRBD2 assignment by TCRdb is unverifiable without DNA. This CDR3 region has 16 residues. Germline values: CDR1 LGHNA, CDR2 YSLEER. The CDR3 sequence: CASSQGWGTYTDTQYF.

The gene calls are TRBV10-3 and TRBJ2-4; the D gene TCRdb calls, TRBD2, cannot be checked with no DNA. The CDR3 totals 17 residues. Germline CDR1 ENHRY, CDR2 SYGVKD. CDR3: CAISESGASEAKNIQYF.

The chain is built from TRBV24-1 and TRBJ2-3; TCRdb gives TRBD1 as the D gene, but with no DNA this cannot be confirmed. This CDR3 has 11 residues. The germline CDR1 and CDR2 sequences are KGHDR and SFDVKD. The CDR3 here is CATSPGFGQYF.

The chain links TRBV20-1 to TRBJ2-7. Germline V gene data show CDR1 as DFQATT and CDR2 as SNEGSKA (reference sequence). The CDR3 totals 16 residues. This chain's CDR3 is CSASDRLVGLTYEQYF.

The rearrangement joins TRBV4-3 to TRBJ1-2. The germline gives CDR1 LGHNA, CDR2 YSLEER. This CDR3 comprises 16 residues. CDR3 sequence reads: CASSQSYSGANYGYTF.

J is TRBJ2-1 and V is TRBV20-1. Looked up from germline, CDR1 is DFQATT and CDR2 is SNEGSKA (reference sequence). The CDR3 is 14 amino acids. CDR3 residues: CSARVGVGFDEQFF.

V usage is TRBV7-2 and J usage is TRBJ2-5; TCRdb's D call, TRBD1, is unchecked because there is no DNA. This CDR3 is built from 15 residues. CDR1 is SGHTA, CDR2 FQGNSA, per germline. CDR3 sequence reads: CASSPRDKLQETQYF.

The chain's CDR3 is CSAPPSGGNEQFF. The genes are TRBV20-1 and TRBJ2-1; the TCRdb D gene call, TRBD1, has no DNA to confirm it. This CDR3 spans 13 amino acids. Germline CDR1 is DFQATT and CDR2 is SNEGSKA (reference sequence).

V is TRBV2 and J is TRBJ1-1. Germline V gene lookup returns CDR1 SNHLY and CDR2 FYNNEI. There are 13 residues in the CDR3. The CDR3 region is CATAGGGVTEAFF.

The chain recombines TRBV7-7 with TRBJ1-5; TCRdb's assignment of TRBD1 cannot be checked, as there is no DNA. The CDR3 covers 13 residues. Germline CDR1 reads SSHAT; CDR2 reads FNYEAQ (reference sequence). CDR3 amino acids: CASSPGVNQPQHF.

V gene TRBV29-1 combines with J gene TRBJ2-2; TCRdb gives TRBD1 as the D gene, but with no DNA this cannot be confirmed. CDR3 size: 13 residues. CDR1 is SQVTM, CDR2 ANQGSEA, per germline. The CDR3 loop reads CSVRRENTGELFF.

The gene calls are TRBV19 and TRBJ2-6; TCRdb proposes TRBD1, but this gene call is untestable without DNA. CDR3 size: 16 residues. Germline V gene sequence: CDR1 LNHDA, CDR2 SQIVND (reference sequence). CDR3 region: CASTRPGGPGANVLTF. Based on the CDR3 plus reference TRBV19 and TRBJ2-6, the full variable domain is DGGITQSPKYLFRKEGQNVTLSCEQNLNHDAMYWYRQDPGQGLRLIYYSQIVNDFQKGDIAEGYSVSREKKESFPLTVTSAQKNPTAFYLCASTRPGGPGANVLTFGAGSRLTVL.

CDR3 region: CASSLAGLAYNEQFF. V usage is TRBV12-3 or TRBV12-4 and J usage is TRBJ2-1; TCRdb indicates TRBD2, and absent DNA this call remains unverified. This CDR3 has 15 amino acids.

V usage is TRBV20-1 and J usage is TRBJ2-7; TCRdb outputs TRBD1, but without DNA this stays unchecked. This CDR3 has 14 amino acids. CDR1 is DFQATT and CDR2 is SNEGSKA in the germline V gene (reference sequence). CDR3 protein: CSARWDRGSYEQYF.

The V and J genes are TRBV12-3 or TRBV12-4 and TRBJ1-4. The CDR3 is made up of 11 amino acids. The CDR3: CASTKDEKLFF.

The CDR3 here is CASSFRTPNTGELFF. V and J are TRBV7-6 and TRBJ2-2; as DNA is missing, the TRBD1 call by TCRdb cannot be tested. This CDR3 has 15 residues. Germline V gene lookup returns CDR1 SGHVS and CDR2 FNYEAQ.

V usage is TRBV2 and J usage is TRBJ2-2; TCRdb's assignment of TRBD1 cannot be checked, as there is no DNA. Germline V CDR1 and CDR2: SNHLY, FYNNEI. CDR3 length: 15 amino acids. The CDR3 region is CASSGGQTNTGELFF.

The chain carries TRBV10-3 and TRBJ1-4; TCRdb's D call, TRBD1, is unchecked because there is no DNA. CDR3 length: 13 amino acids. CDR1 ENHRY and CDR2 SYGVKD come from the germline V gene. This CDR3 reads CAISRDGNEKLFF.

The chain joins TRBV4-3 to TRBJ2-7; the TCRdb call, TRBD1, lacks DNA for checking. The CDR3 extends over 13 amino acids. Germline CDR1 reads LGHNA; CDR2 reads YSLEER. This CDR3 reads CASSQGVWGEQYF.

CDR3 loop: CASSTSGNTGELFF. This chain links TRBV18 with TRBJ2-2; the D call from TCRdb, TRBD2, cannot be confirmed without DNA. The CDR3 runs to 14 residues. Germline lookup yields CDR1 KGHSH and CDR2 LQKENI.

The chain joins TRBV20-1 to TRBJ2-1; TCRdb's assignment of TRBD2 cannot be checked, as there is no DNA. This CDR3 has 14 residues. CDR1 and CDR2 from the germline V gene are DFQATT and SNEGSKA (reference sequence). The chain's CDR3 is CLSVGTSGGIGQFF.

The V call is TRBV20-1, the J call TRBJ1-4. The germline V gene encodes CDR1 DFQATT and CDR2 SNEGSKA (reference sequence). The CDR3 has 13 residues. CDR3 sequence reads: CSASSGVYEKLFF.